This T cell receptor (beta chain) is from a study of tumor and adjacent non-tumor tissue in lung cancer. Study-level background: There were some 12 adenocarcinoma, a couple of squamous cell carcinoma and 1 small cell lung cancer cases.

Three rounds of nested PCR, following a modified ARM-PCR protocol, produced the TCRbeta library. Using its own MiXCR run on the multiplex PCR reads, TCRdb lists one record per CDR3 protein. Here the sample spans about 86,000 distinct CDR3 sequences, more than 75% being singletons. The CDR3 consists of 12 residues. The germline gives CDR1 MNHNS, CDR2 SASEGT. V was trimmed by 6 bases and J by 6 bases, leaving 11 bases between them. In its sample, this clonotype was seen once. Antigen unknown. No cell sorting was done before RNA was extracted from the tissue. Distant lung tissue was collected more than 3 cm away from the tumor edge. Study conclusions and caveats: TCR diversity was significantly greater in tumor than normal lung tissue. Tumor repertoires had a smaller top 100 clone share than normal lung.

This chain uses TRBV6-1 with TRBJ1-2, with unresolved D. The specimen sequenced was distant non-tumor lung tissue. The receptor was isolated from a woman aged 50 to 60 with non-small cell lung cancer. The CDR3 reads CASRLASHGYTF. The CDR3 DNA follows: TGTGCCAGCAGGCTGGCAAGTCATGGCTACACCTTC.